This T cell receptor (beta chain) was sequenced for a study of blood T cell repertoires in COVID-19. Germline V lookup: CDR1 SGHNT, CDR2 YENEEA. J lost 9 bases, V lost 1 base, and 6 bases had no gene match. There are 15 residues in the CDR3. Using immunoSEQ multiplex PCR, the repertoire was profiled, and TCRdb retains in-frame clones only, with some absent. Of approximately 290,000 clones listed, about 89% are singletons. The receptor was derived from a man in his thirties or forties with acute or convalescent COVID-19. The sequencing sample was made of peripheral blood. This chain connects TRBV11-3 to TRBJ2-1, with 10 bases identical to TRBD2. Here the CDR3 reads CASSLGLAGASEQFF. The CDR3 DNA sequence: TGTGCCAGCAGCTTAGGTCTAGCGGGAGCCAGTGAGCAGTTCTTC.